This T cell receptor (beta chain) was found in a study of cytomegalovirus exposure and HLA in healthy donors. At the level of the study: Findings of an earlier analysis included some 110 million unique TCR beta sequences from some 200 million T cells. Whole-study findings and limits: Clonal expansion was found to be greater in HLA-associated TCR beta chains than in equally common others in a later analysis. Prior analysis indicated that the majority of TCR beta V segments exhibited productivity approximately 87% or approximately 30% of the time. The study put some 160 TCR beta chains on its list as cytomegalovirus-associated.

This clone was counted a single time. Its antigen is undetermined. Primers: 60 Vbeta forward and 13 Jbeta reverse. The method was immunoSEQ multiplex PCR; TCRdb's version includes in-frame clones alone and lacks a portion of them. The sample has 85,000 to 100,000 clones, 64% seen once. This sequence originates from a man aged 60 to 69 in good health and CMV-seronegative. Material for sequencing was PBMCs.

CDR3 sequence: CASSHPCLGTGTQGDEQYF. CDR3 DNA sequence: TGCGCCAGCAGTCACCCGTGCCTCGGGACCGGGACTCAAGGTGACGAGCAGTACTTC. The chain carries TRBV23-1 and TRBJ2-7; possibly TRBD2 for D (6 bases). TRBV23-1 is assigned to the ORF class and has an uncertain function. The CDR3 is 19 residues long. Deletions cut 3 bases from V and 5 bases from J, with 29 bases between.